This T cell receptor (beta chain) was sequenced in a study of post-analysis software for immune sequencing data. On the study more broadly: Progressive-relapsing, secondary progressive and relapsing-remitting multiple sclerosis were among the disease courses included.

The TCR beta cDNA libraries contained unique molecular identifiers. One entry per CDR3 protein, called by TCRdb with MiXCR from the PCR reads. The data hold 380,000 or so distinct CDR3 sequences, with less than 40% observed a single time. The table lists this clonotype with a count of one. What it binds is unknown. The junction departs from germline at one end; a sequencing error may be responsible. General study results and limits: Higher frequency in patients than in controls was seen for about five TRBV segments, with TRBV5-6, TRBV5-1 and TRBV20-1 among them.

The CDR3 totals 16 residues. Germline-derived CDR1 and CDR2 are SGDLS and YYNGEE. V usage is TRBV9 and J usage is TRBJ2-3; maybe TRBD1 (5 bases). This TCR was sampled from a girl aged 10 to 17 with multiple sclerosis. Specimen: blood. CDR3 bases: TGTGCCTGCAGCGATAGGGGCGGCGTCCGGACAGATACGCAGTATTTT. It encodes CACSDRGGVRTDTQYF.